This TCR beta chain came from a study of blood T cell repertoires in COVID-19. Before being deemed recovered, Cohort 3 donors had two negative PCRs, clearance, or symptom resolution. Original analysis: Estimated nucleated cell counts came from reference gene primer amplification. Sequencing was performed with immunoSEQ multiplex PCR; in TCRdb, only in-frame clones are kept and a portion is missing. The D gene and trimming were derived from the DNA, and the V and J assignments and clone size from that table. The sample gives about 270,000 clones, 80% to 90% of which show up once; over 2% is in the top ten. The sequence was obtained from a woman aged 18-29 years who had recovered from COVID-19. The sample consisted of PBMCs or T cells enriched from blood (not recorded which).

CDR3 sequence reads: CASSLFSGQPEAFF. The CDR3 DNA is TGTGCCAGCAGTTTATTCTCAGGACAGCCTGAAGCTTTCTTT. The rearrangement uses TRBV27 and TRBJ1-1; D might be TRBD1 (6 bases). The germline V and J ends were trimmed by 1 base and 6 bases, with 12 bases remaining between them. Germline V CDR1 and CDR2: MNHEY, SMNVEV (reference sequence). CDR3 length equals 14 residues.